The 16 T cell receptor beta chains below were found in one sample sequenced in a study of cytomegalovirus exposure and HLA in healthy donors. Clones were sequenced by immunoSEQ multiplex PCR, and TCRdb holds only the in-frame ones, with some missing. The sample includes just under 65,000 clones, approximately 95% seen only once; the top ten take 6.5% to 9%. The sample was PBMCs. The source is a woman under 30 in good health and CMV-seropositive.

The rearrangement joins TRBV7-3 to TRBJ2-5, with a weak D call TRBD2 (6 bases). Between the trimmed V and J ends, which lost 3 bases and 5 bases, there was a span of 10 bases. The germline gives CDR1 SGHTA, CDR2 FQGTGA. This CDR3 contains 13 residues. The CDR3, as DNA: TGTGCCAGCAGCTTGGGCGCGGGGGAGACCCAGTACTTC. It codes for CASSLGAGETQYF.

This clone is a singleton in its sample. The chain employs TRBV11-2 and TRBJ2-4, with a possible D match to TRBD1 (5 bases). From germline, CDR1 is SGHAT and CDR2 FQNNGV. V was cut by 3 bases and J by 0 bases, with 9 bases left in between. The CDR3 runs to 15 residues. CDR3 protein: CASSFSGLAKNIQYF. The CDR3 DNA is TGTGCCAGCAGCTTTTCAGGGTTAGCCAAAAACATTCAGTACTTC.

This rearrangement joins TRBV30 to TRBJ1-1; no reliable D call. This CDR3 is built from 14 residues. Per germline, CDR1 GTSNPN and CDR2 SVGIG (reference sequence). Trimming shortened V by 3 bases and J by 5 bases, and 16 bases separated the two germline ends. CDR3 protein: CAWSRVAVGTEAFF. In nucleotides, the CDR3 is TGTGCCTGGAGCCGGGTTGCCGTTGGGACTGAAGCTTTCTTT.

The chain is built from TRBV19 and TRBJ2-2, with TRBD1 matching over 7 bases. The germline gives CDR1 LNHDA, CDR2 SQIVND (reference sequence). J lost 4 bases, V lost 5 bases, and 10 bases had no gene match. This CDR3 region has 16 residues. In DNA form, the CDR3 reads TGTGCCAGTAGTCGCCCGACAGGGTGGGGCACCGGGGAGCTGTTTTTT. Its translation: CASSRPTGWGTGELFF.

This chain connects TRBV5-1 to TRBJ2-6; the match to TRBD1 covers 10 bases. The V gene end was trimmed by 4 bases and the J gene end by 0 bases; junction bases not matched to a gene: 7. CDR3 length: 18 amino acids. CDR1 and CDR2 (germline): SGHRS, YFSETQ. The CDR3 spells CASSPRDRGFSGANVLTF. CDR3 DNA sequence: TGCGCCAGCAGCCCCCGGGACAGGGGATTCTCTGGGGCCAACGTCCTGACTTTC. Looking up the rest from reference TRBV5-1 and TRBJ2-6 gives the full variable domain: KAGVTQTPRYLIKTRGQQVTLSCSPISGHRSVSWYQQTPGQGLQFLFEYFSETQRNKGNFPGRFSGRQFSNSRSEMNVSTLELGDSALYLCASSPRDRGFSGANVLTFGAGSRLTVL.

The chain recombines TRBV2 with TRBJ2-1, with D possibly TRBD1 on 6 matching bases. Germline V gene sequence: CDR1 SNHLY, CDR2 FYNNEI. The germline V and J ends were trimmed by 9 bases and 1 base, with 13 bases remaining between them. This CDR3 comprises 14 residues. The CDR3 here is CARENQGSYNEQFF. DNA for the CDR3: TGTGCCAGAGAAAACCAGGGGTCCTACAATGAGCAGTTCTTC.

The CDR3 sequence: CASSKNEDPYNEQFF. In nucleotides, the CDR3 is TGTGCCAGCAGCAAAAACGAGGATCCCTACAATGAGCAGTTCTTC. V and J are TRBV7-7 and TRBJ2-1; D is ambiguous. CDR3 length equals 15 residues. Germline V CDR1 and CDR2: SSHAT, FNYEAQ (reference sequence). The V and J ends lost 5 bases and 2 bases respectively, with 13 bases between them.

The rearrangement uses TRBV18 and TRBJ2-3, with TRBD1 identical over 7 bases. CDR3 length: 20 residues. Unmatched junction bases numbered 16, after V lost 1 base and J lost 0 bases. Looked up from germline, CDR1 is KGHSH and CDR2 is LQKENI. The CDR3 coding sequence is TGTGCCAGCTCACCACGGCCCTCCCGAGGACAGGAAGCTAGCACAGATACGCAGTATTTT. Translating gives CASSPRPSRGQEASTDTQYF.

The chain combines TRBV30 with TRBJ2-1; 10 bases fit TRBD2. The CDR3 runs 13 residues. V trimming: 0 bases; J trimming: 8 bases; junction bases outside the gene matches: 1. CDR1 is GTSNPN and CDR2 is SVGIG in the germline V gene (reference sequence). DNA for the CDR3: TGTGCCTGGAGTGTAAGCGGGAGGGATGAGCAGTTCTTC. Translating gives CAWSVSGRDEQFF. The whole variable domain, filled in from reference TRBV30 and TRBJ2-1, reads SQTIHQWPATLVQPVGSPLSLECTVEGTSNPNLYWYRQAAGRGLQLLFYSVGIGQISSEVPQNLSASRPQDRQFILSSKKLLLSDSGFYLCAWSVSGRDEQFFGPGTRLTVL.

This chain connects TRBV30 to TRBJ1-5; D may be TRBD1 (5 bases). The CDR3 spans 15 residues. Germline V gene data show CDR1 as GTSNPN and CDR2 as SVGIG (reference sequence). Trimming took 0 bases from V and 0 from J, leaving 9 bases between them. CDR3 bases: TGTGCCTGGAGTGTCGGACAAAATAGCAATCAGCCCCAGCATTTT. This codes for CAWSVGQNSNQPQHF.

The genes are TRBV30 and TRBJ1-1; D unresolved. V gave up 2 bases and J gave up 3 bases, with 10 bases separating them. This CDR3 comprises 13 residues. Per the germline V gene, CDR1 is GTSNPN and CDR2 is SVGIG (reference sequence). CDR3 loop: CAWSSGVDTEAFF. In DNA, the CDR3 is TGTGCCTGGAGTTCCGGGGTCGACACTGAAGCTTTCTTT.

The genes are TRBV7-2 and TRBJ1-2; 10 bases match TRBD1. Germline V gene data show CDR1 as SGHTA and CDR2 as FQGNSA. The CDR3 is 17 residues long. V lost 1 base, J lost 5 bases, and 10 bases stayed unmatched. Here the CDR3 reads CASSLVGTGVTVYGYTF. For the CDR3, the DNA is TGTGCCAGCAGCTTAGTGGGGACAGGGGTTACTGTATATGGCTACACCTTC.

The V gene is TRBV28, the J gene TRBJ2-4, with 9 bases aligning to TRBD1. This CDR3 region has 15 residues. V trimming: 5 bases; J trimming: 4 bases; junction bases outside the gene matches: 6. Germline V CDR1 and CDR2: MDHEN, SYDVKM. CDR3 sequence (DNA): TGTGCCAGCAGTCGGGACAGGGTAACTAAAAACATTCAGTACTTC. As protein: CASSRDRVTKNIQYF. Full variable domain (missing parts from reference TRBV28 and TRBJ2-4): DVKVTQSSRYLVKRTGEKVFLECVQDMDHENMFWYRQDPGLGLRLIYFSYDVKMKEKGDIPEGYSVSREKKERFSLILESASTNQTSMYLCASSRDRVTKNIQYFGAGTRLSVL.

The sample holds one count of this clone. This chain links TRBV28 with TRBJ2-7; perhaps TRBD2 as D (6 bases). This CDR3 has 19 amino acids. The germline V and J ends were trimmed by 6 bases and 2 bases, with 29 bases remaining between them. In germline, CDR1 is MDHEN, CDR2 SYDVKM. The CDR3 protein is CASSLKGFSKSGVPYEQYF. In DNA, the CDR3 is TGTGCCAGCAGCCTAAAGGGTTTCAGTAAGTCGGGAGTTCCCTACGAGCAGTACTTC. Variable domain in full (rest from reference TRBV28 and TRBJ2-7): DVKVTQSSRYLVKRTGEKVFLECVQDMDHENMFWYRQDPGLGLRLIYFSYDVKMKEKGDIPEGYSVSREKKERFSLILESASTNQTSMYLCASSLKGFSKSGVPYEQYFGPGTRLTVT.

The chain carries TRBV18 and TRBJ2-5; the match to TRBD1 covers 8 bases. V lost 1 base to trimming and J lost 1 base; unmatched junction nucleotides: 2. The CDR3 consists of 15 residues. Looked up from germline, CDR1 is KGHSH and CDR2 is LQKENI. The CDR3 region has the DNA TGTGCCAGCTCACCACAGGACAGGGTCCAAGAGACCCAGTACTTC. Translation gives CASSPQDRVQETQYF.

The CDR3: CASSLTGTGLGEQYF. The CDR3 nucleotides are TGTGCCAGCAGCTTGACCGGGACAGGGCTCGGCGAGCAGTACTTC. The chain joins TRBV7-2 to TRBJ2-7; 9 bases fit TRBD1. CDR1 and CDR2 from the germline V gene are SGHTA and FQGNSA. The V gene end was trimmed by 3 bases and the J gene end by 6 bases; junction bases not matched to a gene: 9. This CDR3 spans 15 amino acids.